This T cell receptor beta chain was found in a study of blood T cell repertoires in COVID-19. Study-level background: Sites in the United States, Italy and Spain provided acute and convalescent COVID-19 samples. The cDNA or gDNA used as material had been derived from T cells, B-cell-depleted T cells, or PBMCs.

Per the original data handling: The authors estimated nucleated cell counts from reference gene primer amplification. Only in-frame clones appear in the TCRdb table, and some are missing; sequencing was by immunoSEQ multiplex PCR. V and J calls and clone size follow that table, whereas D and trimming were derived from the DNA. The sample holds around 130,000 clones, over 75% seen once. The germline V gene encodes CDR1 MNHEY and CDR2 SMNVEV (reference sequence). The CDR3 has 15 residues. The trim removed 6 bases at V and 6 bases at J, leaving 11 bases unmatched. Material: peripheral blood. The V and J genes are TRBV27 and TRBJ1-2; 9 nucleotides align to TRBD1. The sequence was collected from a man in his 70s with active or convalescent COVID-19. The CDR3 loop reads CASSDVYGTGNGYTF. The CDR3 coding sequence is TGTGCCAGCAGCGACGTTTATGGGACAGGGAATGGCTACACCTTC.